This TCR beta chain was observed in a study of blood T cell repertoires in COVID-19. Authors' analysis steps: Counts of nucleated cells, estimated from reference gene primer amplification, were obtained. Profiled with immunoSEQ multiplex PCR; TCRdb holds only in-frame clones, not every one. Clonal size and the V and J genes are those of that table, whereas D and trimming came from the DNA. The sample has fewer than 350,000 clones, approximately 89% seen once. The CDR3 runs to 16 residues. Germline V lookup: CDR1 SGDLS, CDR2 YYNGEE. V shed 0 bases, J shed 2 bases, and the junction held 5 bases outside the gene matches.

V gene TRBV9 combines with J gene TRBJ2-3, with 8 positions matching TRBD1. The sample comprised peripheral blood. The receptor was derived from a man between 35 and 55 years old with active or convalescent COVID-19. The CDR3 reads CASSVETGATTDTQYF. CDR3 nucleotides: TGTGCCAGCAGCGTAGAGACAGGGGCTACCACAGATACGCAGTATTTT.